The TCR beta chain described here comes from a study of beta chain features in type 1 diabetes. Reverse transcribing all isolated RNA meant expressed TCRB transcripts were sequenced. Data came from immunoSEQ multiplex PCR; TCRdb stores just in-frame clones and leaves some out. This table has about 220,000 clones, roughly a tenth appearing once. Every participating donor gave one draw, a heparinised blood sample averaging roughly 0.12 L. Whole-study results and caveats: Type 1 diabetes patients showed a moderate but significant shortening of TCRB CDR3s in all four CD4+ subsets. Naive, central memory and regulatory TCRB repertoires appeared more similar among patients than healthy donors.

The CDR3 runs to 14 residues. The germline V gene encodes CDR1 SGHVS and CDR2 FNYEAQ. The V end was cut by 4 bases, the J end by 5 bases, with 11 bases between. To note about this clone: No antigen is known for it.

V usage is TRBV7-6 and J usage is TRBJ2-2, with D uncertain. The clonotype comes from a man younger than 30 in good health. The material sequenced was central memory CD4+ T cells from blood. In nucleotides, the CDR3 is TGTGCCAGCAGCTCCCCCCGGGCAACCGGGGAGCTGTTTTTT. Amino acids: CASSSPRATGELFF.